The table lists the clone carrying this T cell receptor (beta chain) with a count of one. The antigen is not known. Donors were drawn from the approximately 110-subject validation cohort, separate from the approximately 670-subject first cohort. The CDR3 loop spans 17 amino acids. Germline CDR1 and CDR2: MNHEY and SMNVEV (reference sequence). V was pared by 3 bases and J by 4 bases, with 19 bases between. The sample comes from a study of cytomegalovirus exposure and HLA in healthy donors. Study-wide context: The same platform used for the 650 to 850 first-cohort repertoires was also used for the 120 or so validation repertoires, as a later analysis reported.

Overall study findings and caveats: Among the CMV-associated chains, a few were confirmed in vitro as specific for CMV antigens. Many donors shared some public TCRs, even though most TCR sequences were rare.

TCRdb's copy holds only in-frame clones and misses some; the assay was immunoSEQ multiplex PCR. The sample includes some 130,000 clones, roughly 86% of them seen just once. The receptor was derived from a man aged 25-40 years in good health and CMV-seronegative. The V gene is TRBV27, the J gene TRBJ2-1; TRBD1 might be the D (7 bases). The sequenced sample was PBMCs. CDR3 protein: CASSFHVGSGGYNEQFF. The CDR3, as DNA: TGTGCCAGCAGTTTCCATGTCGGTTCAGGGGGGTACAATGAGCAGTTCTTC.